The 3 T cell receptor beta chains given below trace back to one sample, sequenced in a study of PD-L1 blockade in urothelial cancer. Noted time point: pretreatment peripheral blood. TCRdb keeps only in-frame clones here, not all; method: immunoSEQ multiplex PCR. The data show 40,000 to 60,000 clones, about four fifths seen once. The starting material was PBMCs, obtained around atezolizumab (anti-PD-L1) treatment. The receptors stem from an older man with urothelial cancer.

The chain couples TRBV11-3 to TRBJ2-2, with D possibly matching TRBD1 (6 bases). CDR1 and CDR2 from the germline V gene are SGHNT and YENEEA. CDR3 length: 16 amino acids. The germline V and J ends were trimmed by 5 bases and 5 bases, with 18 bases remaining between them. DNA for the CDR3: TGTGCCAGCAGCCCCGGTGGACAGAACCCTACCGGGGAGCTGTTTTTT. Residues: CASSPGGQNPTGELFF.

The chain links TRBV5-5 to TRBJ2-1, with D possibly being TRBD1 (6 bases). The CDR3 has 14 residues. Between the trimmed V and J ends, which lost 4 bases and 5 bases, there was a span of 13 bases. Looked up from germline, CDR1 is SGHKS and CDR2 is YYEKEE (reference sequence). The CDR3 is CASSPLTGNNEQFF. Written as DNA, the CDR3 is TGTGCCAGCAGCCCACTGACAGGAAACAATGAGCAGTTCTTC.

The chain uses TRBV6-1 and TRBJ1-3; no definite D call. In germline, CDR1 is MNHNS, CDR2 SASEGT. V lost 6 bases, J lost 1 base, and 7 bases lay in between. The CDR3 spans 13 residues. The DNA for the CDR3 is TGTGCCAGCAGGCCCAGTTCTGGAAACACCATATATTTT. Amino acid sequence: CASRPSSGNTIYF.